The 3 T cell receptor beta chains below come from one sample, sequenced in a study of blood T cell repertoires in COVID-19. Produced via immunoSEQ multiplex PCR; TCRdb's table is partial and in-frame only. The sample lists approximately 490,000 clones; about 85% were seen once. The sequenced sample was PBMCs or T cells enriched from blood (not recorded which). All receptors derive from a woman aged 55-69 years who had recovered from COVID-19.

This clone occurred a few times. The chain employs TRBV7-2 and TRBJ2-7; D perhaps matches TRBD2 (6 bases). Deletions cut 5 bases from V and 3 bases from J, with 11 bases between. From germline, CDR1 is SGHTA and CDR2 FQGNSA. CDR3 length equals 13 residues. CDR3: CASSHGTYYEQYV. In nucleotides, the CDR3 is TGTGCCAGCAGCCACGGGACTTACTACGAGCAGTACGTC.

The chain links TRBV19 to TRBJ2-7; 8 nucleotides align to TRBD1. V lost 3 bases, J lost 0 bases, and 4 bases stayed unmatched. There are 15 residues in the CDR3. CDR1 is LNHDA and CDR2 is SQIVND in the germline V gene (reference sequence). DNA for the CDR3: TGTGCCAGTAGTATCTCCGGGACAGGCTCCTACGAGCAGTACTTC. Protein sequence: CASSISGTGSYEQYF. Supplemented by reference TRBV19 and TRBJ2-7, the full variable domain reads DGGITQSPKYLFRKEGQNVTLSCEQNLNHDAMYWYRQDPGQGLRLIYYSQIVNDFQKGDIAEGYSVSREKKESFPLTVTSAQKNPTAFYLCASSISGTGSYEQYFGPGTRLTVT.

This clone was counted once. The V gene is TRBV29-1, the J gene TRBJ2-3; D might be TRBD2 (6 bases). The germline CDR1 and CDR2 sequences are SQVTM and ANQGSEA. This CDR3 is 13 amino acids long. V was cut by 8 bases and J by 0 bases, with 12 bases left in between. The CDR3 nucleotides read TGCAGCCCGGGGGACTTAAGCACAGATACGCAGTATTTT. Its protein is CSPGDLSTDTQYF.